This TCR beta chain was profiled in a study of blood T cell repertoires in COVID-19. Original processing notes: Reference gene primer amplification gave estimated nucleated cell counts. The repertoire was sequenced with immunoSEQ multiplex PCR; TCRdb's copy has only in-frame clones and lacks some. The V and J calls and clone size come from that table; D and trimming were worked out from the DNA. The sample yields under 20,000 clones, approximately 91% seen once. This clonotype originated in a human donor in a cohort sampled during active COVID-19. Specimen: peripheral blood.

CDR3 loop: CANPTRRQGWYEQYF. The CDR3 DNA follows: TGTGCCAACCCCACTAGAAGACAGGGGTGGTACGAGCAGTACTTC. The J gene is TRBJ2-7, the V gene TRBV6-4; TRBD1 agrees at 8 bases. The CDR3 sequence is 15 residues long. The V and J ends lost 10 bases and 4 bases, in that order; junction bases with no gene match: 15. Germline CDR1 is MRHNA and CDR2 is SNTAGT.